This T cell receptor (beta chain) comes out of a study of T cells expressing NK-cell markers. TCRdb re-called the 5' RACE reads and shows each CDR3 protein once, DNA omitted. The data show 500,000 to 700,000 distinct CDR3 sequences, and the top ten clones hold about 3.6%. The CDR3 is 13 residues long. The sequence came from a man between 18 and 35 years old in good health. Specimen: blood T cells: a sorted CD56 or NKG2C T cell subset, CD4+ or CD8+ T cells, or bulk PBMC T cells (not recorded which). V and J are TRBV12-3 or TRBV12-4 and TRBJ1-2. The CDR3 spells CASSLARAYGYTF.